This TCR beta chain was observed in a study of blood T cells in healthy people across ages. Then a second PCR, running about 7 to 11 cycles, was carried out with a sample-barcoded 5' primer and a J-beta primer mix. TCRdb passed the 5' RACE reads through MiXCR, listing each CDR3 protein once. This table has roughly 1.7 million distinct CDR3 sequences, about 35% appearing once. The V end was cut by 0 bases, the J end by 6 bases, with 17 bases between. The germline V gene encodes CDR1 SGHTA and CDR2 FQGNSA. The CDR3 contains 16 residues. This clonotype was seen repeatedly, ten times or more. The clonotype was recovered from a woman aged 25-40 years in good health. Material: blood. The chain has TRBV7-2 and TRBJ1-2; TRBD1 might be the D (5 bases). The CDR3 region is CASSLAGTNYPNGYTF. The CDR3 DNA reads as TGTGCCAGCAGCTTAGCAGGGACCAATTACCCGAATGGCTACACCTTC.